This is a list of T cell receptor beta chains from one sample in a study of T cells after posttransplantation cyclophosphamide. The assay was immunoSEQ multiplex PCR, and TCRdb's table has in-frame clones only and misses some. The data show more than 15,000 clones, with around 90% seen just once and just over 3.5% held by the top ten. The specimen was PBMCs, collected after an allogeneic stem cell transplant with a calcineurin inhibitor and methotrexate. Every receptor here comes from a male patient aged 50 or older who received an allogeneic stem cell transplant from an unrelated donor, was CMV-positive, and had chronic GVHD only. Some T cells may trace back to the graft donor. Both conserved end residues are part of each CDR3. A D gene is named only where the DNA matches it firmly. Some rows have no size entry. The others give once, few or many, or a class for an expanded clone.

D gene,V gene,clone size,J gene,CDR3 protein,CDR3 DNA
TRBD1,TRBV15,-,TRBJ2-7,CATGTGRTYEQYF,TGTGCCACCGGGACAGGGCGGACCTACGAGCAGTACTTC
TRBD2,TRBV5-1,-,TRBJ2-7,CASSSPLGTSYEQYF,TGCGCCAGCAGCTCTCCCTTGGGGACTAGTTACGAGCAGTACTTC
-,TRBV7-9,-,TRBJ2-7,CASSLTAYEQYF,TGTGCCAGCAGCCTAACTGCCTACGAGCAGTACTTC
-,TRBV2,-,TRBJ2-7,CASTGGQGIDF,TGTGCCAGCACCGGGGGGCAGGGAATTGACTTC
-,TRBV7-9,-,TRBJ1-1,CASSEGLQGEAFF,TGTGCCAGCAGCGAGGGGCTACAGGGAGAAGCTTTCTTT
TRBD2,TRBV4-2,-,TRBJ2-7,CASSQELAVTSYEQYF,TGTGCCAGCAGCCAAGAACTAGCGGTGACTTCCTACGAGCAGTACTTC
TRBD2,TRBV29-1,-,TRBJ2-7,CSVVGLAGEGEQYF,TGCAGCGTTGTCGGACTAGCGGGAGAGGGTGAGCAGTACTTC
-,TRBV7-2,few,TRBJ2-3,CASSLFEPGHGTQYF,TGTGCCAGCAGCTTATTCGAACCGGGTCATGGTACGCAGTATTTT
-,TRBV2,-,TRBJ1-1,CASSPDSYTEAFF,TGTGCCAGCAGTCCCGACAGTTACACTGAAGCTTTCTTT
-,TRBV9,-,TRBJ2-1,CASSPLALSSYNEQFF,TGTGCCAGCAGCCCGCTAGCGTTGAGCTCCTACAATGAGCAGTTCTTC
-,TRBV9,-,TRBJ2-3,CASSRFGDTQYF,TGTGCCAGCAGCCGTTTCGGTGATACGCAGTATTTT
TRBD1,TRBV28,-,TRBJ1-6,CASSLGDRGNSPLHF,TGTGCCAGCAGTTTAGGGGACAGGGGTAATTCACCCCTCCACTTT
TRBD1,TRBV6-1,-,TRBJ1-4,CASGGPGGLFEKLFF,TGTGCCAGCGGCGGACCAGGGGGCCTTTTCGAAAAACTGTTTTTT
TRBD2,TRBV4-1,-,TRBJ2-3,CASSQEGTSGVRTDTQYF,TGCGCCAGCAGCCAAGAAGGGACTAGCGGGGTCCGCACAGATACGCAGTATTTT
-,TRBV28,-,TRBJ2-1,CASSLTGYNEQFF,TGTGCCAGCAGTTTGACGGGGTATAATGAGCAGTTCTTC
-,TRBV5-1,-,TRBJ1-1,CASRSLGGLTEAFF,TGCGCCAGCCGATCTTTGGGGGGGCTAACTGAAGCTTTCTTT
-,TRBV6-5,-,TRBJ2-1,CASSPYSFSYNEQFF,TGTGCCAGCAGTCCTTACTCCTTTTCCTACAATGAGCAGTTCTTC
-,TRBV18,once,TRBJ2-2,CASSPPSGGTGELFF,TGTGCCAGCTCACCACCGAGTGGTGGCACCGGGGAGCTGTTTTTT
-,TRBV9,-,TRBJ1-2,CASSVGRTGDGYTF,TGTGCCAGCAGCGTAGGAAGAACCGGGGATGGCTACACCTTC
-,TRBV6-5,-,TRBJ1-5,CASSGGDGTAQHF,TGTGCCAGCAGCGGGGGAGACGGCACAGCCCAGCATTTT
TRBD1,TRBV6-5,-,TRBJ2-7,CASSHRGRYEQYF,TGTGCCAGCAGCCACAGGGGGCGATACGAGCAGTACTTC
TRBD1,TRBV5-6,-,TRBJ2-7,CASSRGQGSREQYF,TGTGCCAGCAGCCGAGGACAGGGGTCCCGCGAGCAGTACTTC
TRBD2,TRBV5-1,-,TRBJ2-7,CASRNGLAGGFDEQYF,TGCGCCAGCAGGAACGGACTAGCGGGAGGGTTCGACGAGCAGTACTTC
TRBD1,TRBV5-1,-,TRBJ2-1,CASSSIGTGASNEQFF,TGCGCCAGCAGTTCGATCGGGACAGGGGCTAGCAATGAGCAGTTCTTC
TRBD1,TRBV5-4,-,TRBJ2-7,CASSRGQPSLGEQYF,TGTGCCAGCAGCCGGGGACAGCCTTCCCTTGGCGAGCAGTACTTC
TRBD2,TRBV5-4,once,TRBJ2-2,CASSLLAGGTNTGELFF,TGTGCCAGCAGCTTACTAGCGGGGGGGACGAACACCGGGGAGCTGTTTTTT
-,TRBV2,once,TRBJ1-1,CASNFGGSEAFF,TGTGCCAGCAATTTCGGGGGATCTGAAGCTTTCTTT
-,TRBV7-9,-,TRBJ2-3,CASLDSVAFTDTQYF,TGTGCCAGCCTTGACTCAGTTGCCTTCACAGATACGCAGTATTTT
-,TRBV7-2,few,TRBJ2-1,CASSLGYTDNEQFF,TGTGCCAGCAGCCTCGGTTATACCGACAATGAGCAGTTCTTC
-,TRBV29-1,-,TRBJ2-7,CSALGGDVYEQYF,TGCAGCGCTTTGGGGGGTGACGTGTACGAGCAGTACTTC
TRBD2,TRBV6-5,few,TRBJ2-2,CASSYGGLVTGELFF,TGTGCCAGCAGTTACGGTGGACTAGTAACCGGGGAGCTGTTTTTT
-,TRBV5-1,-,TRBJ2-5,CASSQDMGQQETQYF,TGCGCCAGCAGCCAAGACATGGGACAACAAGAGACCCAGTACTTC
TRBD2,TRBV29-1,-,TRBJ2-5,CSVEGLATETQYF,TGCAGCGTTGAGGGACTAGCAACAGAGACCCAGTACTTC
-,TRBV19,-,TRBJ2-7,CASSIGNSYEQYF,TGTGCCAGTAGTATAGGGAACAGCTACGAGCAGTACTTC
-,TRBV5-1,-,TRBJ1-1,CASSLGRATEAFF,TGCGCCAGCAGCTTGGGCAGGGCAACTGAAGCTTTCTTT
-,TRBV2,once,TRBJ1-6,CASMRGGHSPLHF,TGTGCCAGCATGCGGGGCGGGCATTCACCCCTCCACTTT
TRBD2,TRBV28,-,TRBJ2-1,CASSLLASGINNEQFF,TGTGCCAGCAGTTTATTGGCTAGCGGGATAAACAATGAGCAGTTCTTC
-,TRBV28,-,TRBJ1-2,CASRPGTYGYTF,TGTGCCAGCAGGCCCGGGACTTATGGCTACACCTTC
-,TRBV6-5,once,TRBJ1-4,CASTPGEGEKLFF,TGTGCCAGCACTCCCGGGGAGGGTGAAAAACTGTTTTTT
-,TRBV4-1,-,TRBJ2-1,CASSRNRDSYNEQFF,TGCGCCAGCAGCCGAAACAGGGACTCCTACAATGAGCAGTTCTTC
TRBD2,TRBV29-1,-,TRBJ2-3,CSVEAARLAGSTDTQYF,TGCAGCGTTGAAGCGGCGAGACTAGCGGGAAGCACAGATACGCAGTATTTT
-,TRBV5-1,-,TRBJ2-7,CASSSLYEQYF,TGCGCCAGCAGCTCCCTATACGAGCAGTACTTC
-,TRBV27,-,TRBJ1-1,CASSLKSPRWGENTEAFF,TGTGCCAGCAGTTTAAAGAGCCCCCGATGGGGGGAGAACACTGAAGCTTTCTTT
-,TRBV11-2,-,TRBJ2-1,CASSLFEPLDWNEQFF,TGTGCCAGCAGCTTATTCGAACCCCTCGACTGGAATGAGCAGTTCTTC
TRBD1,TRBV5-1,-,TRBJ1-1,CASSLDRGNTEAFF,TGCGCCAGCAGCTTGGACAGGGGGAACACTGAAGCTTTCTTT